This TCR beta chain stems from a study of T cells after yellow fever vaccination. Points from the study as a whole: Once the booster was given, most primary-vaccination clones reappeared, at about 97% for CD4 and approximately 88% for CD8.

Per germline, CDR1 DFQATT and CDR2 SNEGSKA (reference sequence). Losses at the gene ends were 6 bases for V and 6 bases for J; bases not matched to a gene: 10. The CDR3 extends over 15 amino acids. MiXCR, run by TCRdb on the 5' RACE reads, gives a single entry per CDR3 protein. The data contain 340,000 or so distinct CDR3 sequences, under 15% of them singletons. The sample holds a few counts of this clonotype. Its specificity is unknown. This chain connects TRBV20-1 to TRBJ2-1; 11 bases match TRBD2. The receptor's source is a man aged 18 to 29 who received the YFV17D yellow fever vaccine. The specimen was CD4+ T cells sorted from PBMCs, collected 15 days after the yellow fever booster vaccination. The CDR3 region has the DNA TGCAGTGCGACCCCTAGCGGGGGGTTTTTCAATGAGCAGTTCTTC. Translated: CSATPSGGFFNEQFF.